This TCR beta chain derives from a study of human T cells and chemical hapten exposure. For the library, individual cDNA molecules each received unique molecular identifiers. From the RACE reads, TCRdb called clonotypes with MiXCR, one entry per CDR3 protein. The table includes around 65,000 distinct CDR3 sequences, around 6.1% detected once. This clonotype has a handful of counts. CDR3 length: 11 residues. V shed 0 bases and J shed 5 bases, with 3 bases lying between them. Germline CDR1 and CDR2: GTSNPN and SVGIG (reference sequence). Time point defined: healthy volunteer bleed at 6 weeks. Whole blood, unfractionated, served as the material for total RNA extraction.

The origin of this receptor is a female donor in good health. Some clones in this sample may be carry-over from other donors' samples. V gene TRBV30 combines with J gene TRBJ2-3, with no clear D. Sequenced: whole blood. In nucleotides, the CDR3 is TGTGCCTGGAGTGTACTAGATACGCAGTATTTT. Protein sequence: CAWSVLDTQYF.